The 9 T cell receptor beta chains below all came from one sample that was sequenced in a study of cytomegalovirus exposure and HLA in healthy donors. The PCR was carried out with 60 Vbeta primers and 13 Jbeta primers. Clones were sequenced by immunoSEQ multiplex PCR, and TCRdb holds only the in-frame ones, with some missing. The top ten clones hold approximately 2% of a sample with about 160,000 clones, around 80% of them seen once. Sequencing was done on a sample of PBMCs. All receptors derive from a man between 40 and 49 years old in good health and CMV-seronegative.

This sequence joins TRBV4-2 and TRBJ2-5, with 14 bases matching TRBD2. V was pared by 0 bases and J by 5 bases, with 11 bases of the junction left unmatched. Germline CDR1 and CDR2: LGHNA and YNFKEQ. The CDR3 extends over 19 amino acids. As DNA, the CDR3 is TGTGCCAGCAGCCAAGACTCCGGGACTAGCGGGAGTTTACCGGAGACCCAGTACTTC. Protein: CASSQDSGTSGSLPETQYF.

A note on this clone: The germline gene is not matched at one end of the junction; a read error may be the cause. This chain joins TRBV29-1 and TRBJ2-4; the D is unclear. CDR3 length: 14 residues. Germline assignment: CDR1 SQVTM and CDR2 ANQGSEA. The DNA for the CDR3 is TGCAGCGTTGATGGTGGATTGTCCAAAAACAGTCAGTACTTC. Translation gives CSVDGGLSKNSQYF.

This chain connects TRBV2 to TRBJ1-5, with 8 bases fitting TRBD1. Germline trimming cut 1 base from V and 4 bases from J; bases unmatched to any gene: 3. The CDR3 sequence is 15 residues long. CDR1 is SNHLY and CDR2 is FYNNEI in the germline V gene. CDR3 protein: CASSEETGGNQPQHF. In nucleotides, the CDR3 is TGTGCCAGCAGTGAAGAAACAGGGGGGAATCAGCCCCAGCATTTT.

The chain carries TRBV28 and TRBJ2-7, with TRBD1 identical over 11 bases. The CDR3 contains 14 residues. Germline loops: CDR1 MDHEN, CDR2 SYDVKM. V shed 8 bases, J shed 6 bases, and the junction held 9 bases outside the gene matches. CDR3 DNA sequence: TGTGCCAGCGAACCTCCGGGACAGGGGGGCGAGCAGTACTTC. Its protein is CASEPPGQGGEQYF. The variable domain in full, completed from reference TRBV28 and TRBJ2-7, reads DVKVTQSSRYLVKRTGEKVFLECVQDMDHENMFWYRQDPGLGLRLIYFSYDVKMKEKGDIPEGYSVSREKKERFSLILESASTNQTSMYLCASEPPGQGGEQYFGPGTRLTVT.

CDR3 region: CASSLSTSGSSYEQYF. The CDR3 bases are TGTGCCAGCAGCTTGTCGACTAGCGGGAGCTCCTACGAGCAGTACTTC. The chain carries TRBV11-1 and TRBJ2-7, with 12 bases matching TRBD2. This CDR3 is built from 16 residues. V gave up 3 bases and J gave up 0 bases; unmatched junction bases: 3. CDR1 SGHAT and CDR2 FQDESV come from the germline V gene (reference sequence).

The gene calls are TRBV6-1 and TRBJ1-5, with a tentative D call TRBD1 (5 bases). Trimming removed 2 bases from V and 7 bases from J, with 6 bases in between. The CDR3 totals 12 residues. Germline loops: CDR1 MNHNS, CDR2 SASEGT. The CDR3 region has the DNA TGTGCCAGCAGTGAAAGGGGCCAGCCCCAGCATTTT. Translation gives CASSERGQPQHF.

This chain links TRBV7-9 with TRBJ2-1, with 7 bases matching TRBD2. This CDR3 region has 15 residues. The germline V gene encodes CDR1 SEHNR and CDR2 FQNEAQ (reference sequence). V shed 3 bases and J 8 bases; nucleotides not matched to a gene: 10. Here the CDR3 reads CASSFGLAGVDEQFF. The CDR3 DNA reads TGTGCCAGCAGCTTTGGATTAGCGGGCGTCGATGAGCAGTTCTTC.

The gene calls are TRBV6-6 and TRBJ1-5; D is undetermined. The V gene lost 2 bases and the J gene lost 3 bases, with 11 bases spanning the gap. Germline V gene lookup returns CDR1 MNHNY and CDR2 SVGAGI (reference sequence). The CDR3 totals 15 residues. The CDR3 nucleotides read TGTGCCAGCAGTTACGAACGGAGTTCCAATCAGCCCCAGCATTTT. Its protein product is CASSYERSSNQPQHF.

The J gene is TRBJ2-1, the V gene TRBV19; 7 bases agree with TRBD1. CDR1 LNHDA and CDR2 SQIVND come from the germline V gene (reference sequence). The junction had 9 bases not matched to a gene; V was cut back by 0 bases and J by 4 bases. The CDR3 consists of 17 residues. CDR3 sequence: CASSIDPYRGPYNEQFF. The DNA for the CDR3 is TGTGCCAGTAGTATAGACCCCTACAGGGGACCATACAATGAGCAGTTCTTC.